These T cell receptor beta chains were read from a single sample in a study of shared clonotypes between healthy human individuals. The repertoire was sequenced with immunoSEQ multiplex PCR; TCRdb's copy has only in-frame clones and lacks some. The sample shows around 700,000 clones, 92% of them seen only once. The sequenced material came from naive CD8+ T cells sorted from blood. All receptors come from a man aged 25 to 40 in good health. CDR3s leave out the opening cysteine and the closing phenylalanine or tryptophan. The order of the fields is V gene, J gene, CDR3 length, CDR3 protein.

V gene: TRBV2; J gene: TRBJ2-7; CDR3 length: 12; CDR3 protein: ASTSPRAPYEQY
V gene: TRBV9; J gene: TRBJ1-2; CDR3 length: 13; CDR3 protein: ASNPSTDSGYGYT
V gene: TRBV4-1; J gene: TRBJ2-1; CDR3 length: 10; CDR3 protein: ASSQGGLKQF
V gene: TRBV13; J gene: TRBJ1-5; CDR3 length: 10; CDR3 protein: ASSLDGQPQH
V gene: TRBV4-1; J gene: TRBJ1-1; CDR3 length: 14; CDR3 protein: ASSQDVGTAITEAF
V gene: TRBV7-9; J gene: TRBJ2-3; CDR3 length: 14; CDR3 protein: ASSSWTGQGTDTQY
V gene: TRBV29-1; J gene: TRBJ2-7; CDR3 length: 11; CDR3 protein: SADRHSSYEQY
V gene: TRBV7-8; J gene: TRBJ2-7; CDR3 length: 12; CDR3 protein: ASSPRRLSYEQY
V gene: TRBV13; J gene: TRBJ2-5; CDR3 length: 15; CDR3 protein: ASSLRLEGLMGETQY
V gene: TRBV6-5; J gene: TRBJ2-7; CDR3 length: 13; CDR3 protein: ASSAVAGGVLEQY
V gene: TRBV28; J gene: TRBJ2-1; CDR3 length: 14; CDR3 protein: ASTMGVGTRYNEQF
V gene: TRBV6-1; J gene: TRBJ2-7; CDR3 length: 12; CDR3 protein: ASSEGGSSYEQY
V gene: TRBV2; J gene: TRBJ2-2; CDR3 length: 11; CDR3 protein: ASSESRSGELF
V gene: TRBV19; J gene: TRBJ2-7; CDR3 length: 11; CDR3 protein: ASSVTDSYEQY
V gene: TRBV5-1; J gene: TRBJ2-7; CDR3 length: 12; CDR3 protein: ASSIGTGDYEQY
V gene: TRBV6-1; J gene: TRBJ1-1; CDR3 length: 13; CDR3 protein: ASSVVQGSVTEAF
V gene: TRBV9; J gene: TRBJ2-3; CDR3 length: 14; CDR3 protein: ASSALDRDPTDTQY
V gene: TRBV19; J gene: TRBJ2-3; CDR3 length: 11; CDR3 protein: ASSYGGTDTQY
V gene: TRBV4-3; J gene: TRBJ2-1; CDR3 length: 12; CDR3 protein: ASSQGPISYEQF
V gene: TRBV5-4; J gene: TRBJ2-7; CDR3 length: 12; CDR3 protein: ASSSGTKSYEQY
V gene: TRBV10-1; J gene: TRBJ1-1; CDR3 length: 11; CDR3 protein: ASSEGKNTEAF
V gene: TRBV7-9; J gene: TRBJ2-2; CDR3 length: 13; CDR3 protein: ASSFWDSNTGELF
V gene: TRBV4-1; J gene: TRBJ1-4; CDR3 length: 15; CDR3 protein: ASSPTSPQGSDEKLF
V gene: TRBV18; J gene: TRBJ2-5; CDR3 length: 16; CDR3 protein: ASSLFPPSGRASETQY
V gene: TRBV14; J gene: TRBJ1-5; CDR3 length: 7; CDR3 protein: ATGKPQH
V gene: TRBV7-9; J gene: TRBJ2-7; CDR3 length: 9; CDR3 protein: ASTLDYEQY
V gene: TRBV6-1; J gene: TRBJ2-3; CDR3 length: 12; CDR3 protein: ASSEGPMGDTQY
V gene: TRBV19; J gene: TRBJ2-4; CDR3 length: 14; CDR3 protein: ASSTWTGGRENIQY
V gene: TRBV27; J gene: TRBJ2-7; CDR3 length: 13; CDR3 protein: ASRLGLLNTYEQY
V gene: TRBV9; J gene: TRBJ2-7; CDR3 length: 10; CDR3 protein: ASSAQGYEQY
V gene: TRBV25-1; J gene: TRBJ2-7; CDR3 length: 11; CDR3 protein: ASSPGHLYEQY
V gene: TRBV7-3; J gene: TRBJ2-6; CDR3 length: 14; CDR3 protein: ASSLTLFGGANVLT
V gene: TRBV29-1; J gene: TRBJ1-1; CDR3 length: 13; CDR3 protein: SVEDRSDRGTEAF
V gene: TRBV6-1; J gene: TRBJ2-2; CDR3 length: 12; CDR3 protein: ATVTGAPTGELF
V gene: TRBV27; J gene: TRBJ2-1; CDR3 length: 12; CDR3 protein: ASSLAGDYNEQF
V gene: TRBV19; J gene: TRBJ2-7; CDR3 length: 12; CDR3 protein: ASSIGGQGYEQY
V gene: TRBV27; J gene: TRBJ1-5; CDR3 length: 13; CDR3 protein: ASSLGTNSNQPQH
V gene: TRBV4-3; J gene: TRBJ2-1; CDR3 length: 14; CDR3 protein: ASSQDGVGSYNEQF